This TCR beta chain was found in a study of T cell responses to AZD1222 COVID-19 vaccine. Study-wide results and limits: Possibly, clonal diversity was underestimated; donors were largely white British and included more females. At 160-218 and 743-854, vaccine-associated CD4 TCRs were dominant, and they spanned spike. Reportedly, nearly half of unique spike TCRs recognized epitopes outside B.1.351/B.1.1.7 mutations.

V lost 6 bases and J 2 bases, leaving 13 bases between the germline ends. Looked up from germline, CDR1 is MNHEY and CDR2 is SVGAGI. The CDR3 length is 14 residues. Data came from immunoSEQ multiplex PCR; TCRdb stores just in-frame clones and leaves some out. The sample has 100,000 or so clones, about 91% seen once. As regards this clone: Its antigen is unidentified.

The rearrangement links TRBV6-5 to TRBJ1-2, with D possibly TRBD1 on 5 matching bases. This specimen consisted of peripheral blood, obtained 28 days after the second AZD1222 dose. This clonotype was obtained from an adult who received the AZD1222 COVID-19 vaccine. For the CDR3, the DNA is TGTGCCAGCAGGCTCCCGGAGGGGAACTATGGCTACACCTTC. It codes for CASRLPEGNYGYTF.